The present TCR delta chain was sequenced within a study of Vδ1+ human thymocytes. The study, taken as a whole, reports: Thymic TRG and TRD repertoires appeared highly polyclonal.

As for this clone: The antigen is unknown.

Germline CDR1 and CDR2: TSWWSYY and QGS. CDR3 length equals 22 residues. Trimming cost V 1 base and J 2 bases; bases outside gene matches: 19. RNA was extracted from the cells and then reverse transcribed. The CDR3 regions were amplified by multiplex PCR from V-gene primers to a constant-region primer. TCRdb re-called clones from the multiplex PCR reads via CATT. The sample yields tens of thousands of delta-chain clones, 8% to 10% seen once. The V and J genes are TRDV1 and TRDJ1; 13 bases line up with TRDD3. Material: Vdelta1+ gamma-delta thymocytes from the thymus. Subset meaning: FACS-sorted CD3+ TCRalphabeta- TCRVdelta1+ TCRVdelta2- thymocytes. The receptor was derived from a child less than two years old who had congenital heart surgery. CDR3 in amino acids: CALGERRTYWGIRYSFTDKLIF. CDR3 nucleotide sequence: TGTGCTCTTGGGGAACGGAGAACCTACTGGGGGATACGGTATTCTTTTACCGATAAACTCATCTTT.